This T cell receptor (beta chain) is drawn from a study of T cell repertoires in cytomegalovirus infection. Study-wide context: Public signatures in TCR beta pointed to CMV infection and matching HLA type. Findings of the study overall: Cumulated frequencies of public TCR beta families served to identify carriers of CMV plus the relevant HLA.

TCRdb passed the reads through MiXCR, listing each CDR3 protein once. The sample has 70,000 to 75,000 distinct CDR3 sequences; 3.5% to 4% are singletons. This clonotype was seen many times. Its antigen is not identified. The clonotype originates from a human donor in good health (CMV status not recorded). Some clones in this sample may be carry-over from other donors' samples. Sequenced sample: PBMCs.

The CDR3 sequence is CASSFSRTGRYGLGSYEQYF. CDR3 nucleotide sequence: TGTGCCAGCAGTTTTTCCCGGACAGGGCGGTACGGACTAGGGTCTTACGAGCAGTACTTC. The genes are TRBV12-3 or TRBV12-4 and TRBJ2-7; a weak D match, TRBD1 (8 bases). The CDR3 totals 20 residues. V gave up 3 bases and J gave up 4 bases, with 31 bases separating them.